This T cell receptor (beta chain) originates from a study of control samples from healthy donors and cancer patients (dated by TCRdb to 2020 to 2021). A remark on this clone: There is no known antigen for this receptor. No clone much larger than this one lies a single base away; base qualities are absent.

The library came from the immunoSEQ multiplex PCR assay. Not all clones reach the TCRdb copy of this immuneACCESS table, which keeps in-frame sequences only. Checked studies attribute under half of the gap to unresolved V genes and leave the rest unexplained. This sample lists about 150,000 clones; 94% were detected once. The ten biggest clones cover more than 1.1% of the sample. The CDR3 contains 14 residues, cysteine and phenylalanine counted. This entry keeps only the CDR3 DNA: 42 bases, framed from base 1. The germline V gene sets CDR1 to SGHTA and CDR2 to FQGNSA. The junction carries 4 bases between V and J, which are trimmed by 1 base and 0 bases respectively.

This TCR derives from a woman aged 18 to 35 in good health. The sequencing sample was made of blood. The rearrangement combines TRBV7-2 with TRBJ2-4, with no confident D gene call. The DNA sequence is TGTGCCAGCAGCTTAGAGCAAGCCAAAAACATTCAGTACTTC. This codes for CASSLEQAKNIQYF.